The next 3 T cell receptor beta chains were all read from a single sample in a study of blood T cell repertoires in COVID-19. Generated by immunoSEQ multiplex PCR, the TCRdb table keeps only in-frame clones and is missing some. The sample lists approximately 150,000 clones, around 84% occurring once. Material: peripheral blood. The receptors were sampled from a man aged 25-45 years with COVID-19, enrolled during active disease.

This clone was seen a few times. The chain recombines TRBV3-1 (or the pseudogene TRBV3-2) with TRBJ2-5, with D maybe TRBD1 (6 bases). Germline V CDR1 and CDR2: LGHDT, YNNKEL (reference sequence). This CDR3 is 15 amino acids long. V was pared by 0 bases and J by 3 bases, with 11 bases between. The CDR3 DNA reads TGTGCCAGCAGCCAAGATCGGAACAGGGAAGAGACCCAGTACTTC. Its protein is CASSQDRNREETQYF.

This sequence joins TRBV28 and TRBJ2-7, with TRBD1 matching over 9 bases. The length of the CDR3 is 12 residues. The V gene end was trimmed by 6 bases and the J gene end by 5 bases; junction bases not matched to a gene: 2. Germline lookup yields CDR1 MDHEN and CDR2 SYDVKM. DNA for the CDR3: TGTGCCAGCAGGGACAGGGGAAACGAGCAGTACTTC. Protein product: CASRDRGNEQYF.

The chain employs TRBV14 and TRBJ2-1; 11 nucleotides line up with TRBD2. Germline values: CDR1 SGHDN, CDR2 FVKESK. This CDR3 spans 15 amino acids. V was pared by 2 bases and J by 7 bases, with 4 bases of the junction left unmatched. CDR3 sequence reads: CASSQTSGGLNEQFF. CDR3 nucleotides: TGTGCCAGCAGCCAAACTAGCGGGGGCCTTAATGAGCAGTTCTTC.